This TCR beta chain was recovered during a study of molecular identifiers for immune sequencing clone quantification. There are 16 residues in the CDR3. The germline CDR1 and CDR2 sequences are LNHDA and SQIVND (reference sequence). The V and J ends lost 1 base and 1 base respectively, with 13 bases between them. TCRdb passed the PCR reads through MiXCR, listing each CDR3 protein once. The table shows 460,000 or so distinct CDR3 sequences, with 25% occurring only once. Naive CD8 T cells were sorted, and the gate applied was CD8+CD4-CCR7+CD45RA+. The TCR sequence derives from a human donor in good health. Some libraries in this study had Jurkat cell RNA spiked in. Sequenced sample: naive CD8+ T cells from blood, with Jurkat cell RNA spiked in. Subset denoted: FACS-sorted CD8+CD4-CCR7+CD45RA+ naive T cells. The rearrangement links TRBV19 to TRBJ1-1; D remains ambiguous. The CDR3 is CASSIALQPTNTEAFF. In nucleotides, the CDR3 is TGTGCCAGTAGTATAGCCCTACAGCCTACGAACACTGAAGCTTTCTTT.